The next 20 T cell receptor beta chains were all read from a single sample in a study of blood T cell repertoires in COVID-19. The assay was immunoSEQ multiplex PCR, and TCRdb's table has in-frame clones only and misses some. Among about 260,000 clones listed, approximately 86% were seen once. Specimen: peripheral blood. The receptors shown here come from a woman aged 55-69 years with COVID-19, enrolled during active disease.

The chain joins TRBV9 to TRBJ1-6; D not certain. The CDR3 contains 15 residues. With 0 bases removed from V and 8 bases from J, the gap between germline ends came to 12 bases. Germline CDR1 and CDR2: SGDLS and YYNGEE. The CDR3 DNA reads as TGTGCCAGCAGCGTAGCCCCCGCGTCGGATTCACCCCTCCACTTT. It specifies CASSVAPASDSPLHF.

The chain has TRBV5-1 and TRBJ2-1; D is possibly TRBD2 (6 bases). Germline CDR1 and CDR2: SGHRS and YFSETQ. Trimming cost V 4 bases and J 10 bases, with 12 bases left between them. The CDR3 is 12 amino acids. The CDR3 coding sequence is TGCGCCAGCAGCAGGATAGCGGAAGAGCAGTTCTTC. It yields the protein CASSRIAEEQFF.

This rearrangement joins TRBV18 to TRBJ1-2; 7 nucleotides match TRBD1. This CDR3 comprises 17 residues. The trim removed 2 bases at V and 2 bases at J, leaving 11 bases unmatched. The germline CDR1 and CDR2 sequences are KGHSH and LQKENI. The CDR3 region has the DNA TGTGCCAGCTCACCATTAGGACAGGACCCAAACAACTATGGCTACACCTTC. This codes for CASSPLGQDPNNYGYTF.

The genes are TRBV25-1 and TRBJ1-4; D remains unclear. The CDR3 has 15 amino acids. Trimming took 6 bases from V and 8 from J, leaving 19 bases between them. Per germline, CDR1 MGHDK and CDR2 SYGVNS. In DNA form, the CDR3 reads TGTGCCAGCAGAGAGCCCTCAGCCGGGAAGGAAAAACTGTTTTTT. Residues: CASREPSAGKEKLFF.

The gene calls are TRBV2 and TRBJ1-1, with D possibly being TRBD1 (5 bases). Germline V CDR1 and CDR2: SNHLY, FYNNEI. V lost 8 bases, J lost 0 bases, and 16 bases lay in between. The CDR3 sequence is 15 residues long. The CDR3: CASLRGGGMNTEAFF. The CDR3, as DNA: TGTGCCAGCCTCCGCGGGGGAGGGATGAACACTGAAGCTTTCTTT.

V usage is TRBV29-1 and J usage is TRBJ2-5; 9 bases fit TRBD1. With V trimmed by 4 bases and J by 4 bases, 4 bases remained unmatched. Germline V gene data show CDR1 as SQVTM and CDR2 as ANQGSEA. CDR3 length: 13 amino acids. CDR3 amino acids: CSVVRTGVETQYF. The CDR3 DNA reads TGCAGCGTTGTTAGGACAGGGGTAGAGACCCAGTACTTC. Together with reference TRBV29-1 and TRBJ2-5, the CDR3 gives the full variable domain: SAVISQKPSRDICQRGTSLTIQCQVDSQVTMMFWYRQQPGQSLTLIATANQGSEATYESGFVIDKFPISRPNLTFSTLTVSNMSPEDSSIYLCSVVRTGVETQYFGPGTRLLVL.

The V and J genes are TRBV5-6 and TRBJ2-5, with 7 nucleotides matching TRBD1. V was clipped by 4 bases and J by 2 bases; unmatched bases: 11. This CDR3 spans 16 amino acids. From germline, CDR1 is SGHDT and CDR2 YYEEEE. The CDR3 region is CASSPRGTTGQETQYF. CDR3 in DNA: TGTGCCAGCAGCCCCAGGGGGACAACGGGGCAAGAGACCCAGTACTTC.

This clone was recorded once. This rearrangement joins TRBV19 to TRBJ1-5; the D is unclear. This CDR3 is built from 14 residues. V lost 1 base and J lost 3, with 7 bases in between. The germline V gene has CDR1 LNHDA and CDR2 SQIVND (reference sequence). CDR3 residues: CASSIGPINQPQHF. The CDR3 DNA reads as TGTGCCAGTAGTATAGGGCCCATCAATCAGCCCCAGCATTTT.

The rearrangement uses TRBV28 and TRBJ1-1; weak D call: TRBD1 (5 bases). The germline V gene has CDR1 MDHEN and CDR2 SYDVKM. The CDR3 has 16 amino acids. The V gene lost 5 bases and the J gene lost 4 bases, with 20 bases spanning the gap. The CDR3, as DNA: TGTGCCAGCAGTCCCCGTGGGGGAGGGGCAAGCACTGAAGCTTTCTTT. Translating gives CASSPRGGGASTEAFF.

Written as DNA, the CDR3 is TGTGCCAGCAGTTTATGGTCGGGACAGGGGTCGAAGAACGAGCAGTTCTTC. Its translation: CASSLWSGQGSKNEQFF. This rearrangement joins TRBV28 to TRBJ2-1; 10 bases line up with TRBD1. The trim removed 0 bases at V and 10 bases at J, leaving 12 bases unmatched. This CDR3 region has 17 residues. Germline CDR1 is MDHEN and CDR2 is SYDVKM.

This chain uses TRBV5-1 with TRBJ1-2, with 7 positions matching TRBD1. The length of the CDR3 is 13 residues. The V and J ends lost 6 bases and 3 bases, in that order; junction bases with no gene match: 5. Germline V gives CDR1 SGHRS, CDR2 YFSETQ. The CDR3 nucleotides read TGCGCCAGCACCCTTGACAGGGACTATGGCTACACCTTC. It translates to CASTLDRDYGYTF.

V usage is TRBV28 and J usage is TRBJ1-2, with TRBD1 identical over 8 bases. This CDR3 has 14 residues. The V segment lost 6 bases and the J segment 13 bases; nucleotides outside the gene matches: 16. Germline V gene sequence: CDR1 MDHEN, CDR2 SYDVKM. The DNA for the CDR3 is TGTGCCAGCAGGTTACGGACAGGGTGGAGCGGAAGCACCTTC. Its translation is CASRLRTGWSGSTF.

The V gene is TRBV7-6, the J gene TRBJ2-2; the D gene is possibly TRBD1 (6 bases). The CDR3 loop spans 15 amino acids. Germline CDR1 and CDR2: SGHVS and FNYEAQ. V lost 1 base and J 4 bases, leaving 10 bases between the germline ends. CDR3 sequence reads: CASSLGQGRTGELFF. The CDR3 nucleotides read TGTGCCAGCAGCTTAGGGCAGGGGCGCACCGGGGAGCTGTTTTTT.

V is TRBV14 and J is TRBJ1-1; D unclear. The CDR3 extends over 17 amino acids. Germline assignment: CDR1 SGHDN and CDR2 FVKESK. Trimming left V 1 base short and J 0 bases short, with 15 bases between. The CDR3 sequence: CASSQVIMGSMNTEAFF. The CDR3 nucleotides are TGTGCCAGCAGCCAAGTCATAATGGGCAGCATGAACACTGAAGCTTTCTTT.

This chain links TRBV18 with TRBJ1-2; D is undetermined. V was shortened by 0 bases and J by 2 bases, with 7 bases between the two germline ends. Germline V gene sequence: CDR1 KGHSH, CDR2 LQKENI. The CDR3 is made up of 14 amino acids. As DNA, the CDR3 is TGTGCCAGCTCACCACCGGGAGAGAACTATGGCTACACCTTC. Encoded protein: CASSPPGENYGYTF. Together with reference TRBV18 and TRBJ1-2, the CDR3 gives the full variable domain: NAGVMQNPRHLVRRRGQEARLRCSPMKGHSHVYWYRQLPEEGLKFMVYLQKENIIDESGMPKERFSAEFPKEGPSILRIQQVVRGDSAAYFCASSPPGENYGYTFGSGTRLTVV.

This chain joins TRBV28 and TRBJ1-6; 11 nucleotides match TRBD1. The CDR3 contains 16 residues. Germline trimming cut 4 bases from V and 8 bases from J; bases unmatched to any gene: 7. Germline loops: CDR1 MDHEN, CDR2 SYDVKM. CDR3 region: CASSSNGQGAHSPLHF. CDR3 nucleotide sequence: TGTGCCAGCAGTTCTAACGGACAGGGGGCGCATTCACCCCTCCACTTT. Combining the CDR3 with reference TRBV28 and TRBJ1-6 gives the whole variable domain DVKVTQSSRYLVKRTGEKVFLECVQDMDHENMFWYRQDPGLGLRLIYFSYDVKMKEKGDIPEGYSVSREKKERFSLILESASTNQTSMYLCASSSNGQGAHSPLHFGNGTRLTVT.

CDR3 coding DNA: TGTGCCAGCAGCTGGGGACTAGCGGGAGGTGAGCAGTTCTTC. Translating gives CASSWGLAGGEQFF. The V and J genes are TRBV5-4 and TRBJ2-1; TRBD2 aligns across 15 bases. Losses at the gene ends were 3 bases for V and 9 bases for J; bases not matched to a gene: 1. CDR3 size: 14 residues. Germline V lookup: CDR1 SGHNT, CDR2 YYREEE (reference sequence).

The chain uses TRBV11-3 and TRBJ2-3; TRBD2 matches 10 bases. The CDR3 loop spans 15 amino acids. The junction had 7 bases not matched to a gene; V was cut back by 6 bases and J by 4 bases. Germline V lookup: CDR1 SGHNT, CDR2 YENEEA. The CDR3 DNA follows: TGTGCCAGCAGTTCAAGCGGGAGGGGCGCAGATACGCAGTATTTT. This gives the protein CASSSSGRGADTQYF.

The chain employs TRBV19 and TRBJ2-5, with D tentatively TRBD2 (6 bases). V was shortened by 4 bases and J by 1 base, with 16 bases between the two germline ends. CDR3 length: 16 residues. CDR1 LNHDA and CDR2 SQIVND come from the germline V gene (reference sequence). The CDR3 nucleotides read TGTGCCAGTAGTACTCCGGGACTCAGAGGCCAAGAGACCCAGTACTTC. It is translated as CASSTPGLRGQETQYF.

The rearrangement joins TRBV30 to TRBJ1-4; 7 bases are shared with TRBD1. Trimming took 2 bases from V and 4 from J; bases not matched to a gene: 7. This CDR3 has 15 residues. CDR1 is GTSNPN, CDR2 SVGIG, per germline (reference sequence). This CDR3 reads CAWSSQTGINEKLFF. CDR3 DNA sequence: TGTGCCTGGAGTTCACAGACAGGGATTAATGAAAAACTGTTTTTT.